Presented here are 15 T cell receptor beta chains from one specimen sequenced in a study of spatial heterogeneity in lung cancer. The time point was: blood at routine non-recurrence follow-up after resection. MiXCR was run by TCRdb on the 5' RACE reads, yielding one entry per CDR3 protein. Of approximately 100,000 distinct CDR3 sequences listed, 19% are singletons. The starting material was PBMCs, obtained at follow-up. These TCRs come from a male donor with early-stage non-small cell lung cancer.

The gene calls are TRBV10-3 and TRBJ1-3; 8 bases map to TRBD1. Trimming at V came to 4 bases and at J to 5 bases, leaving 4 bases not matched to a gene. CDR1 and CDR2 (germline): ENHRY, SYGVKD. The CDR3 extends over 14 amino acids. This CDR3 reads CAISAGQERNTIYF. In nucleotides, the CDR3 is TGTGCCATCAGTGCGGGACAGGAGAGAAACACCATATATTTT.

This clonotype has only a few counts. The gene calls are TRBV15 and TRBJ2-1; 8 bases are a match to TRBD2. Germline loops: CDR1 LNHNV, CDR2 YYDKDF (reference sequence). With 11 bases clipped from V and 12 bases from J, the junction kept 18 bases outside the gene matches. CDR3 length: 14 residues. The CDR3 is CASSGATSASGQFF. The CDR3 coding sequence is TGTGCCTCTTCGGGGGCGACTAGCGCGAGCGGGCAGTTCTTC. Full variable domain (outside the CDR3, taken from reference TRBV15 and TRBJ2-1): DAMVIQNPRYQVTQFGKPVTLSCSQTLNHNVMYWYQQKSSQAPKLLFHYYDKDFNNEADTPDNFQSRRPNTSFCFLDIRSPGLGDTAMYLCASSGATSASGQFFGPGTRLTVL.

This clonotype came up a few times. The chain uses TRBV21-1 and TRBJ2-7; the listed D gene, TRBD2, was not tested against the DNA. TRBV21-1 is described as a pseudogene. There are 13 residues in the CDR3. CDR3 loop: CASPKEGAYEQYV. CDR3 DNA sequence: TGTGCCAGCCCCAAGGAGGGAGCATACGAGCAGTACGTC.

V gene TRBV5-1 combines with J gene TRBJ2-1, with a possible D match to TRBD2 (5 bases). The CDR3 extends over 15 amino acids. Per germline, CDR1 SGHRS and CDR2 YFSETQ. V lost 0 bases and J 4 bases, leaving 11 bases between the germline ends. The CDR3 protein is CASSLAGVLYNEQFF. The CDR3 nucleotides are TGCGCCAGCAGCTTGGCCGGGGTCCTTTACAATGAGCAGTTCTTC.

This chain uses TRBV5-6 with TRBJ1-1; no definite D call. CDR1 and CDR2 (germline): SGHDT, YYEEEE. The CDR3 runs to 14 residues. The V end was cut by 1 base, the J end by 5 bases, with 12 bases between. The CDR3 region is CASSLWSGSTEAFF. DNA for the CDR3: TGTGCCAGCAGCTTGTGGAGCGGGTCGACTGAAGCTTTCTTT.

V and J are TRBV6-2 or TRBV6-3 and TRBJ2-1; the D gene is possibly TRBD1 (6 bases). CDR1 is MNHEY and CDR2 is SVGEGT in the germline V gene. This CDR3 comprises 14 residues. V was pared by 6 bases and J by 4 bases, with 13 bases between. CDR3: CASSIQGGYNEQFF. The CDR3 DNA reads TGTGCCAGCAGCATACAGGGTGGATACAATGAGCAGTTCTTC.

This chain uses TRBV24-1 with TRBJ1-2; D uncertain. This CDR3 has 16 residues. V was pared by 2 bases and J by 0 bases, with 12 bases between. CDR1 and CDR2 from the germline V gene are KGHDR and SFDVKD. CDR3 sequence: CATSDSSFSSNYGYTF. CDR3 coding DNA: TGTGCCACCAGTGATTCCTCCTTCTCCTCTAACTATGGCTACACCTTC.

The chain employs TRBV6-6 and TRBJ1-1; perhaps TRBD1 as D (5 bases). CDR3 length equals 14 residues. Germline V gene lookup returns CDR1 MNHNY and CDR2 SVGAGI (reference sequence). Trimming left V 6 bases short and J 8 bases short, with 19 bases between. CDR3 nucleotides: TGTGCCAGCAGCCAGGGCTCTGACGTTCCAGAAGCTTTCTTT. This sequence encodes CASSQGSDVPEAFF.

This clonotype is a singleton in its sample. The gene calls are TRBV20-1 and TRBJ2-5; D is perhaps TRBD2 (5 bases). Trimming removed 6 bases at V and 5 bases at J, with 34 bases between. This CDR3 spans 19 amino acids. Germline V gene lookup returns CDR1 DFQATT and CDR2 SNEGSKA (reference sequence). The CDR3 DNA reads TGCAGTGCGAGTCAAAGCCCCAAACCGGGCCCGTGGAGAGGGGAGACCCAGTACTTC. Translated, it gives CSASQSPKPGPWRGETQYF.

The chain recombines TRBV25-1 with TRBJ2-7, with D possibly matching TRBD1 (6 bases). Trimming removed 7 bases at V and 7 bases at J, with 11 bases between. This CDR3 is built from 11 residues. Germline V lookup: CDR1 MGHDK, CDR2 SYGVNS. In DNA, the CDR3 is TGTGCCAGCACTTGGGGGCAGGAGCAGTACTTC. Protein: CASTWGQEQYF.

This chain connects TRBV7-2 to TRBJ2-5; 7 nucleotides agree with TRBD2. Trimming at V came to 4 bases and at J to 5 bases, leaving 13 bases not matched to a gene. CDR1 is SGHTA and CDR2 is FQGNSA in the germline V gene. The CDR3 has 16 amino acids. DNA for the CDR3: TGTGCCAGCAGCTCGCAGCCCCCGGGAGGCGTGGAGACCCAGTACTTC. It yields the protein CASSSQPPGGVETQYF.

This clonotype was seen a handful of times. This chain uses TRBV19 with TRBJ2-1, with 7 bases identical to TRBD2. The CDR3 extends over 11 amino acids. From germline, CDR1 is LNHDA and CDR2 SQIVND (reference sequence). The CDR3, as DNA: TGTGCTTCGAGGGGAGGGCGGGAGCAGTTCTTC. Translating it yields CASRGGREQFF. The complete variable domain, with remaining parts taken from reference TRBV19 and TRBJ2-1, reads DGGITQSPKYLFRKEGQNVTLSCEQNLNHDAMYWYRQDPGQGLRLIYYSQIVNDFQKGDIAEGYSVSREKKESFPLTVTSAQKNPTAFYLCASRGGREQFFGPGTRLTVL.

The chain has TRBV2 and TRBJ2-2; possibly TRBD2 for D (5 bases). Germline CDR1 is SNHLY and CDR2 is FYNNEI. The CDR3 spans 15 residues. V was clipped by 7 bases and J by 3 bases, with 15 bases between them. The CDR3 region is CASKGLISYTGELFF. As DNA, the CDR3 is TGTGCCAGCAAAGGACTTATTAGTTACACCGGGGAGCTGTTTTTT.

This clonotype was seen a handful of times. V gene TRBV4-1 combines with J gene TRBJ1-1; the match to TRBD1 covers 7 bases. The CDR3 is 17 residues long. V dropped 2 bases and J dropped 1; count of bases not matched to a gene: 10. Germline V CDR1 and CDR2: MGHRA, YSYEKL. For the CDR3, the DNA is TGCGCCAGCAGCCAACCCTTTTCCGGGACAGCGAACACTGAAGCTTTCTTT. It translates to CASSQPFSGTANTEAFF.

This clonotype showed up just a few times. The chain carries TRBV5-5 and TRBJ2-7; D gene uncertain. Germline values: CDR1 SGHKS, CDR2 YYEKEE (reference sequence). The CDR3 is 15 amino acids. With 0 bases removed from V and 2 bases from J, the gap between germline ends came to 12 bases. The DNA of the CDR3 is TGTGCCAGCAGCTTGGTTCGCAGTGGAACCTACGAGCAGTACGTC. This sequence encodes CASSLVRSGTYEQYV.